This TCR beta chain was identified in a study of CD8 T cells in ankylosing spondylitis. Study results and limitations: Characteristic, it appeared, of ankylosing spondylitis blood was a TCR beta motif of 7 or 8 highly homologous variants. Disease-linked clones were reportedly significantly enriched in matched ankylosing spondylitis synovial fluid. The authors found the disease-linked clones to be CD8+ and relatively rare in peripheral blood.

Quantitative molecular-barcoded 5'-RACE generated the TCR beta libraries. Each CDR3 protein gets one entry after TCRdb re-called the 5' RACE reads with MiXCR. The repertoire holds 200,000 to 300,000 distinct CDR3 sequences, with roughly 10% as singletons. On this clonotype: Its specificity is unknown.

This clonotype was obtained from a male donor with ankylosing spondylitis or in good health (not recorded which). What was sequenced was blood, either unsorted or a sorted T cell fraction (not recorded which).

CDR3 sequence (DNA): TGTGCCTGGAGTCCACGGACGGATGGCTACACCTTC. Amino acid sequence: CAWSPRTDGYTF. This chain connects TRBV30 to TRBJ1-2; D is ambiguous. The germline V and J ends were trimmed by 2 bases and 6 bases, with 10 bases remaining between them. Germline-derived CDR1 and CDR2 are GTSNPN and SVGIG (reference sequence). The CDR3 contains 12 residues.